The clone carrying this T cell receptor (beta chain) has just a few counts. The antigen remains unidentified. CDR1 and CDR2 from the germline V gene are SGHRS and YFSETQ. Trimming removed 0 bases from V and 2 bases from J, with 14 bases in between. This CDR3 is built from 16 residues. The data stem from a study of response to subunit inactivated influenza vaccine. Study-wide results and limits: Authors suggested that a seasonal influenza vaccination recruits few new T cells each time.

TCRdb analysed the RT-PCR reads with MiXCR anew, one entry per CDR3 protein. The table lists hundreds of thousands of distinct CDR3 sequences, approximately 14% of them singletons, with approximately 10% in the top ten. This clonotype originated in a man aged 45-60 years who received an inactivated influenza vaccine. The source material was PBMCs from blood, sampled about 13 days after vaccination. This sequence joins TRBV5-1 and TRBJ2-5, with a possible D match to TRBD2 (5 bases). The CDR3 sequence: CASSLGRQRVQETQYF. CDR3 DNA sequence: TGCGCCAGCAGCTTGGGTAGGCAGAGGGTTCAAGAGACCCAGTACTTC.